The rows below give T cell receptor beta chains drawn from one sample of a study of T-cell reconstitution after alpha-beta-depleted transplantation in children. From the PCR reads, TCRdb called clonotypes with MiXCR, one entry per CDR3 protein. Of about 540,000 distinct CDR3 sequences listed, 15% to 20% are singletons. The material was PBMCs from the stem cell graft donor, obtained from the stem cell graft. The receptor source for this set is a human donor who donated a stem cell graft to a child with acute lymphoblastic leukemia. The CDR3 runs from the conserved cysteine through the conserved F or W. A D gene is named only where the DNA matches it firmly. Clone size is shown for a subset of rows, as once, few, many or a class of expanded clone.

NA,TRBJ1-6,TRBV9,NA,TGTGCCAGCAGCGGTCCCCGGGGCCGGGGCTCACCCCTCCACTTT,CASSGPRGRGSPLHF
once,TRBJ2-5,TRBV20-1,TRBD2,TGCAGTGCTAGAGGAACGGCGGGAGGGCGGGAGACCCAGTACTTC,CSARGTAGGRETQYF
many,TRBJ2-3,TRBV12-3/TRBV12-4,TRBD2,TGTGCCAGCAGAACCAGTCCGGGACTAGTGTATTTT,CASRTSPGLVYF
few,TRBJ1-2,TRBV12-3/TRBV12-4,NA,TGTGCCAGCCGTATGGTTTACGATGGCTACACCTTC,CASRMVYDGYTF
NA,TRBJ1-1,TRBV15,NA,TGTGCCACCAGCAGAGGTCTGGAGTATGAAGCTTTCTTT,CATSRGLEYEAFF
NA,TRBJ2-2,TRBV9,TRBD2,TGTGCCAGCAGCGTAAATAGCGGGATCACCGGGGAGCTGTTTTTT,CASSVNSGITGELFF
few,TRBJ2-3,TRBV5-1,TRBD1,TGCGCCAGCAGCCCAATAGGACAGGGCACAGATACGCAGTATTTT,CASSPIGQGTDTQYF
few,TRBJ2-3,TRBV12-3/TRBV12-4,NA,TGTGCCAGCAACCGTGACGCCGCTGGTACGCAGTATTTT,CASNRDAAGTQYF
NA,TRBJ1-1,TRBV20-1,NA,TGCAGTGCTAGAGATCTGGGATACACTGAAGCTTTCTTT,CSARDLGYTEAFF
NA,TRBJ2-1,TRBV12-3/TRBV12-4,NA,TGTGCCAGCAGTATCCGGGCCTACAATGAGCAGTTCTTC,CASSIRAYNEQFF
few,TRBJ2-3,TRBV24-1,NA,TGTGCCACCAGTGATTTGGGACCCACAGATACGCAGTATTTT,CATSDLGPTDTQYF
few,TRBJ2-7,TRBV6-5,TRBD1,TGTGCCAGCAGTTACTCCACAGGGGGCGCTTCCAACGAGCAGTACTTC,CASSYSTGGASNEQYF
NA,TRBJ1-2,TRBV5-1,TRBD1,TGCGCCAGCAGCGCGGACAGGGGTAGTGGCTACACCTTC,CASSADRGSGYTF
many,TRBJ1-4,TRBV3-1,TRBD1,TGTGCCAGCGGCTGGGACAGGGCTAATGAAAAACTGTTTTTT,CASGWDRANEKLFF
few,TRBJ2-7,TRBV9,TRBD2,TGTGCCAGCAGCGCGACCGACTTAGCGGGAGGTCTTTCCTACGAGCAGTACTTC,CASSATDLAGGLSYEQYF
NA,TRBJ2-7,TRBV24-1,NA,TGTGCCACCAGCCCCAGGGGGGCTTCCTACGAGCAGTACTTC,CATSPRGASYEQYF
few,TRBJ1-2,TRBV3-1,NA,TGTGCCAGCAGCGCTCAGGGAGGGGCTAATGGCTACACCTTC,CASSAQGGANGYTF
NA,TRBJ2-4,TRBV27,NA,TGTGCCAGCAGTTCAATTACGGGGACATTAAACATTCAGTACTTC,CASSSITGTLNIQYF
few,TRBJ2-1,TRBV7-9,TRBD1,TGTGCCAGCAGCTCCCCGGGACAGGGCACTAATGAGCAGTTCTTC,CASSSPGQGTNEQFF
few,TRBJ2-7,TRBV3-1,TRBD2,TGTGCCAGCAGCCACTACGGGGGGGTGGACGAGCAGTACTTC,CASSHYGGVDEQYF
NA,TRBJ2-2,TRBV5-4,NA,TGTGCCAGCAGTTCCCTGACCGACACCGGGGAGCTGTTTTTT,CASSSLTDTGELFF
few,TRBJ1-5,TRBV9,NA,TGTGCCAGCAGCGTATCTCCAGGGGATCAGCCCCAGCATTTT,CASSVSPGDQPQHF
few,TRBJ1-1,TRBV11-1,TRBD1,TGTGCCAGCAGAGACAGGGGTGACACTGAAGCTTTCTTT,CASRDRGDTEAFF
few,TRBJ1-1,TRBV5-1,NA,TGCGCCAGCAGCTCCGGGGTGACCACTGAAGCTTTCTTT,CASSSGVTTEAFF
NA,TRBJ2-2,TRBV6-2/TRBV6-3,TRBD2,TGTGCCAGCCCCCAAACCCGTGGAACTAGCGGGAGGCCGCGTGACATCGCCGGGGAGCTGTTTTTT,CASPQTRGTSGRPRDIAGELFF
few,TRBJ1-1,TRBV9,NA,TGTGCCAGCAGCGTAGGGTCCGGGGTTCCTGAAGCTTTCTTT,CASSVGSGVPEAFF
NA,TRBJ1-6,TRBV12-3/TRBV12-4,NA,TGTGCCAGCAGTTTAGTACCGGGTTCACCCCTCCACTTT,CASSLVPGSPLHF
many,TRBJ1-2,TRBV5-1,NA,TGCGCCAGCAGCTACACAGGAAACTATGGCTACACCTTC,CASSYTGNYGYTF
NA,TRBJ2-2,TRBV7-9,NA,TGTGCCAGCCGAACCCTGCGGGGGCCCGACGGGGAGCTGTTTTTT,CASRTLRGPDGELFF
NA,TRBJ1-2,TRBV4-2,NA,TGTGCCAGCAGCCAAGAGGGGCAGGGGACATATGGCTACACCTTC,CASSQEGQGTYGYTF
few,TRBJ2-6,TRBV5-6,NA,TGTGCCAGCAGCGACACAGGGCAAGGGCCCCACTCTGGGGCCAACGTCCTGACTTTC,CASSDTGQGPHSGANVLTF
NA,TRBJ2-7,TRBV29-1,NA,TGCAGCGTAGGACGGACAGATTCCTACGAGCAGTACTTC,CSVGRTDSYEQYF
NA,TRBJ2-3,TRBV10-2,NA,TGCGCCAGCAGTTTTGCGGGCCGCACAGATACGCAGTATTTT,CASSFAGRTDTQYF
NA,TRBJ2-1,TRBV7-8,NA,TGTGCCAGCAGCCCCGAACTAGAGAACGCACACTTCAATGAGCAGTTCTTC,CASSPELENAHFNEQFF
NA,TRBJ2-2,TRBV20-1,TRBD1,TGCAGTGCTAGACGGACAGGCAACACCGGGGAGCTGTTTTTT,CSARRTGNTGELFF
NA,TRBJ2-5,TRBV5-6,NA,TGTGCCAGCAGCCTGGGGGCCGCGGGTCTTGAGACCCAGTACTTC,CASSLGAAGLETQYF
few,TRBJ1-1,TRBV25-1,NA,TGTGCCAGCAGTGAATCATTCAAGGGGAATGGCACTGAAGCTTTCTTT,CASSESFKGNGTEAFF
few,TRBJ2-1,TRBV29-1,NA,TGCAGCGTTGAACTGGGGGGGCCCTACAATGAGCAGTTCTTC,CSVELGGPYNEQFF
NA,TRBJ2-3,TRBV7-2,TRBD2,TGTGCCAGCAGCTTTCGGGGCGGGAGTCTCACAGATACGCAGTATTTT,CASSFRGGSLTDTQYF
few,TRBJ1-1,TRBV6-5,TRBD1,TGTGCCAGCAGTTGGACAGGGGGCGAGTCTGAAGCTTTCTTT,CASSWTGGESEAFF
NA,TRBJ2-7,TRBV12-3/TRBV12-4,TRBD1,TGTGCCAGCAGTTTTACAGGGGCCTCCTACGAGCAGTACTTC,CASSFTGASYEQYF
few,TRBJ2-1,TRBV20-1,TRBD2,TGCAGTGCTAGAGTCCCGACTAGCCTAACCTCCTACAATGAGCAGTTCTTC,CSARVPTSLTSYNEQFF
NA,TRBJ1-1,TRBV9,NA,TGTGCCAGCAGCAAACAGGGGAACACTGAAGCTTTCTTT,CASSKQGNTEAFF
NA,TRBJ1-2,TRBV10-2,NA,TGCGCCGTTGGCGGGCAGGCCTATGGCTACACCTTC,CAVGGQAYGYTF
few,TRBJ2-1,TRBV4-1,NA,TGCGCCAGCAGCCAAGATCCTGGCGCCTCTAGATCGTATGAGCAGTTCTTC,CASSQDPGASRSYEQFF
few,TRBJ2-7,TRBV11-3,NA,TGTGCCAGCGCCGACGGCTACGAGCAGTACTTC,CASADGYEQYF